These 10 T cell receptor beta chains came from one sample sequenced in a study of blood T cell repertoires in COVID-19. TCRdb's copy holds only in-frame clones and misses some; the assay was immunoSEQ multiplex PCR. The data contain a few hundred thousand clones, 87% of them seen just once; the ten biggest clones take up about a tenth. Sequencing was carried out using PBMCs or T cells enriched from blood (not recorded which). These receptors all stem from a woman aged 45-65 years who had recovered from COVID-19.

The gene calls are TRBV21-1 and TRBJ1-1. TRBV21-1 is noted as a pseudogene. There are 13 residues in the CDR3. The CDR3 is CASSRRRDTEAFF. In DNA form, the CDR3 reads TGTGCCAGCAGCAGAAGGAGGGACACTGAAGCTTTCTTT.

The chain couples TRBV10-3 to TRBJ1-5; 10 bases are a match to TRBD1. The CDR3 length is 18 residues. With 0 bases clipped from V and 4 bases from J, the junction kept 9 bases outside the gene matches. Germline lookup yields CDR1 ENHRY and CDR2 SYGVKD. The CDR3 DNA follows: TGTGCCATCAGTGAGTCCCTTTGGGGGACAGGGGTTAATCAGCCCCAGCATTTT. The encoded protein is CAISESLWGTGVNQPQHF.

This clone was counted between two and nine times. The chain joins TRBV7-9 to TRBJ2-1, with TRBD1 identical over 8 bases. Germline V CDR1 and CDR2: SEHNR, FQNEAQ (reference sequence). The junction had 6 bases not matched to a gene; V was cut back by 5 bases and J by 3 bases. The length of the CDR3 is 15 residues. The CDR3: CASSVPGQDYNEQFF. The CDR3 region has the DNA TGTGCCAGCAGCGTACCGGGACAGGACTACAATGAGCAGTTCTTC.

The genes are TRBV7-8 and TRBJ1-3; TRBD1 might be the D (5 bases). The CDR3 is 14 residues long. Germline values: CDR1 SGHVS, CDR2 FQNEAQ. Trimming took off 3 bases at V and 4 bases at J, with 10 bases between the two ends. The CDR3 loop is CASSFLGGGNTIYF. For the CDR3, the DNA is TGTGCCAGCAGCTTTTTGGGGGGAGGAAACACCATATATTTT.

Here the CDR3 DNA reads TGTGCCAGCAGCCAAGAGGCCTCAGTTTGGGCACACAATCAGCCCCAGCATTTT. Translated, it gives CASSQEASVWAHNQPQHF. The chain carries TRBV4-2 and TRBJ1-5; no clear D. Per the germline V gene, CDR1 is LGHNA and CDR2 is YNFKEQ. The CDR3 is 18 amino acids. V was cut by 0 bases and J by 3 bases, with 18 bases left in between.

V gene TRBV4-1 combines with J gene TRBJ1-5, with a weak D call TRBD1 (5 bases). The germline gives CDR1 MGHRA, CDR2 YSYEKL. This CDR3 is 17 amino acids long. V gave up 3 bases and J gave up 0 bases, with 15 bases separating them. The CDR3 region has the DNA TGCGCCAGCAGCCAGGGTTATACAGGTTATAGCAATCAGCCCCAGCATTTT. Amino acid sequence: CASSQGYTGYSNQPQHF.

This rearrangement joins TRBV19 to TRBJ1-4, with D tentatively TRBD1 (5 bases). The V gene lost 5 bases and the J gene lost 0 bases, with 16 bases spanning the gap. The CDR3 contains 17 residues. Germline loops: CDR1 LNHDA, CDR2 SQIVND (reference sequence). The DNA of the CDR3 is TGTGCCAGTAGTCGCAGGAGTTGGGGGGCAACTAATGAAAAACTGTTTTTT. It codes for CASSRRSWGATNEKLFF.

In the case of this clone: Additional DNA sequences in this sample encode the identical CDR3. The rearrangement uses TRBV29-1 and TRBJ2-1; D unclear. Germline V gives CDR1 SQVTM, CDR2 ANQGSEA. The V end lost 4 bases, the J end lost 7 bases, and 5 bases lay between the germline ends. The CDR3 contains 10 residues. The CDR3 DNA sequence: TGCAGCGTTGTCGGTAATGAGCAGTTCTTC. Its translation: CSVVGNEQFF.

This sequence joins TRBV11-2 and TRBJ1-2; D remains unclear. V was pared by 5 bases and J by 2 bases, with 12 bases between. Germline CDR1 is SGHAT and CDR2 is FQNNGV. This CDR3 region has 14 residues. In nucleotides, the CDR3 is TGTGCCAGCAGCCCCGGAGGGCTAAACTATGGCTACACCTTC. This encodes CASSPGGLNYGYTF.

The chain couples TRBV5-8 to TRBJ1-4; 9 nucleotides match TRBD1. V shed 4 bases, J shed 6 bases, and the junction held 7 bases outside the gene matches. Looked up from germline, CDR1 is SGHTS and CDR2 is YDEGEE. This CDR3 comprises 15 residues. The CDR3 DNA reads as TGTGCCAGCAGCCGGAACAGGGGGCGAGATGAAAAACTGTTTTTT. It codes for CASSRNRGRDEKLFF.